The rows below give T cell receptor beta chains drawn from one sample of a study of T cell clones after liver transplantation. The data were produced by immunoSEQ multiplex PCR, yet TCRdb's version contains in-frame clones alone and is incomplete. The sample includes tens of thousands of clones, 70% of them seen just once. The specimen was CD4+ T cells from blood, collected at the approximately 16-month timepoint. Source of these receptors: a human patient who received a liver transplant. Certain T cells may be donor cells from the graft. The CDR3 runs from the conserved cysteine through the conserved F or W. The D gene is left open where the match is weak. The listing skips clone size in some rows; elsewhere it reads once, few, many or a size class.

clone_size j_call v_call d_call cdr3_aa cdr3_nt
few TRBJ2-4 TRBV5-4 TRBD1 CASSLQGAVDIQYF TGTGCCAGCAGCCTACAGGGGGCAGTGGACATTCAGTACTTC
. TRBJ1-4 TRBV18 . CASSPRGGEEKLFF TGTGCCAGCTCACCACGCGGGGGCGAGGAAAAACTGTTTTTT
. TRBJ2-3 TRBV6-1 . CASSENRSGPRGF TGTGCCAGCAGTGAAAATAGGAGTGGGCCTCGGGGTTTT
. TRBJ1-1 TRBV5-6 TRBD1 CASSLVGQPGANTEAFF TGTGCCAGCAGCTTGGTGGGACAGCCAGGGGCGAACACTGAAGCTTTCTTT
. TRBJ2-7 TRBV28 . CASSSPGDRASYEQYF TGTGCCAGCAGTTCCCCGGGGGACAGAGCCTCCTACGAGCAGTACTTC
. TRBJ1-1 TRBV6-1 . CASSLRTEAFF TGTGCCAGCAGTTTAAGGACTGAAGCTTTCTTT
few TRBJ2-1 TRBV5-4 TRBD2 CASSPESGGAWNEQFF TGTGCCAGCAGCCCCGAGAGCGGGGGGGCCTGGAATGAGCAGTTCTTC
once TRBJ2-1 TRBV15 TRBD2 CATSTRLAGRNNEQFF TGTGCCACCAGCACCCGACTAGCGGGAAGGAACAATGAGCAGTTCTTC
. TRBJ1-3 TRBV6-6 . CASSSGQSGNTIYF TGTGCCAGCAGTTCCGGACAGAGTGGAAACACCATATATTTT
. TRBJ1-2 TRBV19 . CASSSGYSYGYTF TGTGCCAGTAGTTCTGGGTATAGCTATGGCTACACCTTC
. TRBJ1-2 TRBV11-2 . CASTVGAGYGYTF TGTGCCAGCACCGTGGGGGCCGGGTATGGCTACACCTTC
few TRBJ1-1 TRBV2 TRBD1 CASKDRAGTEAFF TGTGCCAGCAAGGACAGGGCGGGAACTGAAGCTTTCTTT
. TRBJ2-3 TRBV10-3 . CAIRAHTSTDTQYF TGTGCCATCAGGGCCCACACTAGCACAGATACGCAGTATTTT
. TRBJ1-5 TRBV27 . CASSSIAAFMGNQPQHF TGTGCCAGCAGTTCCATTGCGGCCTTCATGGGCAATCAGCCCCAGCATTTT
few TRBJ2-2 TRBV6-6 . CASSYSGTGELFF TGTGCCAGCAGTTACTCCGGGACCGGGGAGCTGTTTTTT
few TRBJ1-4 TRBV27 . CASSYGDRHNEKLFF TGTGCCAGCAGTTACGGGGACCGTCATAATGAAAAACTGTTTTTT
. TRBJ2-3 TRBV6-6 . CASSYQGSTDTQYF TGTGCCAGCAGTTACCAGGGTAGCACAGATACGCAGTATTTT
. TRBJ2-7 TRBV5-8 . CASIHRTVSYEQYF TGTGCCAGCATCCACAGGACCGTCTCCTACGAGCAGTACTTC
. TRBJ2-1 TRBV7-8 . CASSLDRNNEQFF TGTGCCAGCAGCTTAGACAGAAACAATGAGCAGTTCTTC
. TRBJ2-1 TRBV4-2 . CASSQDPRGGEYNEQFF TGTGCCAGCAGCCAAGATCCGAGGGGGGGAGAGTACAATGAGCAGTTCTTC
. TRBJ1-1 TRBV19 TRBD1 CATLGRGTGWSEAFF TGTGCCACCCTGGGGAGGGGGACAGGCTGGAGTGAAGCTTTCTTT
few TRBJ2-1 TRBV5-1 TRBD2 CASSLAGGSGNEQFF TGCGCCAGCAGCTTGGCTGGCGGGAGTGGCAATGAGCAGTTCTTC
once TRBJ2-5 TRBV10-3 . CAISDPDKRKETQYF TGTGCCATCAGTGACCCCGACAAGCGAAAAGAGACCCAGTACTTC
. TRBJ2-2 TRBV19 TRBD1 CATRQGSHLKNTGELFF TGTGCCACGAGACAGGGGTCCCACCTTAAGAACACCGGGGAGCTGTTTTTT
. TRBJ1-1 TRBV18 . CASSTVNTEAFF TGTGCCAGCTCAACGGTGAACACTGAAGCTTTCTTT
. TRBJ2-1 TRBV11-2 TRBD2 CASSFRPGLAGGLYNEQFF TGTGCCAGCAGCTTTCGACCGGGACTAGCGGGAGGGCTCTACAATGAGCAGTTCTTC
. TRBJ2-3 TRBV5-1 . CASSRETDTQYF TGCGCCAGCAGCCGGGAGACAGATACGCAGTATTTT
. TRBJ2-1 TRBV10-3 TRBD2 CAISPPPGLAGAGEQFF TGTGCCATCAGTCCCCCCCCCGGACTAGCGGGGGCTGGGGAGCAGTTCTTC
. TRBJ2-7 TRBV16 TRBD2 CASSQSSSGSSYEQYF TGTGCCAGCAGCCAATCCTCTAGCGGAAGCTCCTACGAGCAGTACTTC
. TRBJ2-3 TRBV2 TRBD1 CAIGGRTGAPDTQYF TGTGCCATCGGGGGGAGGACAGGGGCCCCAGATACGCAGTATTTT